Listed below are T cell receptor beta chains from one sample, sequenced in a study of cytomegalovirus exposure and HLA in healthy donors. Sequenced by immunoSEQ multiplex PCR; TCRdb stores in-frame clones only, minus some. The data contain some 160,000 clones, over 80% of them singletons. The sequencing sample was made of PBMCs. Every receptor here comes from a young woman in good health and CMV-seronegative. CDR3s include the opening cysteine and the closing phenylalanine or tryptophan. The D gene is left open where the match is weak. Only part of the rows carry a size: once, few, many, or a class if the clone is expanded.

length,V,D,size,J,DNA,CDR3
14,TRBV15,TRBD1,few,TRBJ1-1,TGTGCCACCAGCAGTCGCATGACAGGGACTGAAGCTTTCTTT,CATSSRMTGTEAFF
17,TRBV9,TRBD2,.,TRBJ2-2,TGTGCCAGCAGCCCAAGCGGGACTAGCGCTAACACCGGGGAGCTGTTTTTT,CASSPSGTSANTGELFF
13,TRBV30,TRBD1,once,TRBJ2-7,TGTGCCTTTGTACCGGGACAGGGGTACGAGCAGTACTTC,CAFVPGQGYEQYF
15,TRBV6-4,TRBD2,.,TRBJ2-1,TGTGCCAGCAGTGAACGGAGCGGGGGGGCGAATGAGCAGTTCTTC,CASSERSGGANEQFF
18,TRBV4-2,.,.,TRBJ2-5,TGTGCCAGCAGCCAAGGAAGGGCGGGACTGCAATTCCAAGAGACCCAGTACTTC,CASSQGRAGLQFQETQYF
15,TRBV4-1,TRBD1,.,TRBJ2-7,TGCGCCAGCAGCCGGGGACAGGTAGGCTCCTACGAGCAGTACTTC,CASSRGQVGSYEQYF
13,TRBV18,.,.,TRBJ1-1,TGTGCCAGCTCACCGGGGCTGAACACTGAAGCTTTCTTT,CASSPGLNTEAFF
14,TRBV19,.,.,TRBJ2-1,TGTGCCAGTAGTACATTGTCGGTTAGTAATGAGCAGTTCTTC,CASSTLSVSNEQFF
17,TRBV7-9,TRBD1,.,TRBJ2-7,TGTGCCAGCAGCTCTCCAACAGGGGTATCGCTTTCCTACGAGCAGTACTTC,CASSSPTGVSLSYEQYF
16,TRBV7-9,TRBD1,.,TRBJ2-1,TGTGCCAGCAGCCCCCGGACAGGGGGGAAGGTGAATGAGCAGTTCTTC,CASSPRTGGKVNEQFF
15,TRBV6-5,TRBD1,.,TRBJ1-1,TGTGCCAGCAGTTACGAGGGGGCAGGCAACACTGAAGCTTTCTTT,CASSYEGAGNTEAFF
12,TRBV5-4,TRBD1,.,TRBJ2-7,TGTGCCAGCAGCCCCGGGACAGTCGAGCAGTACTTC,CASSPGTVEQYF
16,TRBV18,TRBD2,few,TRBJ2-1,TGTGCCAGCTCACCACCGCGGCGGGGGGGCTCGGATGAGCAGTTCTTC,CASSPPRRGGSDEQFF
18,TRBV7-2,.,.,TRBJ2-2,TGTGCCAGCAGACAATCCAGTTCACCGGGGTTAATCACCGGGGAGCTGTTTTTT,CASRQSSSPGLITGELFF
21,TRBV23-1,TRBD1,.,TRBJ1-5,TGCGCCAGCAGTCGAAACAGGGGGCCCCGGTCGCCTGCAGAGGCCAATCAGCCCCAGCATTTT,CASSRNRGPRSPAEANQPQHF
13,TRBV12-5,TRBD1,.,TRBJ1-5,TGTGCTAGTGGCGACAGGGGTTATCAGCCCCAGCATTTT,CASGDRGYQPQHF
13,TRBV6-5,TRBD1,.,TRBJ2-7,TGTGCCAGCACCCGACAGGGGGGTTGGGAGCAGTACTTC,CASTRQGGWEQYF
14,TRBV5-1,TRBD2,.,TRBJ2-5,TGCGCCAGCAGCTTGGTGGGAGGGATAGAGACCCAGTACTTC,CASSLVGGIETQYF
13,TRBV28,.,once,TRBJ1-1,TGTGCCAGCAGTTTATGGGGGCGCGGTGAAGCTTTCTTT,CASSLWGRGEAFF
14,TRBV2,TRBD1,.,TRBJ1-1,TGTGCCAGCAAACCGGGACAGGGGAATACTGAAGCTTTCTTT,CASKPGQGNTEAFF
15,TRBV6-6,TRBD1,.,TRBJ1-2,TGTGCCAGCAGACCACAACAGGGGGAAGTCTATGGCTACACCTTC,CASRPQQGEVYGYTF
12,TRBV30,.,.,TRBJ1-2,TGTGCCTGGGGGGACATCAACTATGGCTACACCTTC,CAWGDINYGYTF
16,TRBV7-2,.,.,TRBJ2-3,TGTGCCAGCAGCCCACATCCGGGACTTAGCACAGATACGCAGTATTTT,CASSPHPGLSTDTQYF
13,TRBV4-1,TRBD1,.,TRBJ2-7,TGCGCCAGCAGCGAGGACAGGGACTACGAGCAGTACTTC,CASSEDRDYEQYF
15,TRBV30,TRBD2,.,TRBJ2-1,TGTGCCTGGAGTGTAGGGACTAGCGGGGTTAGTGAGCAGTTCTTC,CAWSVGTSGVSEQFF
17,TRBV18,TRBD2,.,TRBJ2-1,TGTGCCAGCTCACTATTGACATTAGCGGGGGGGCCGGGTGAGCAGTTCTTC,CASSLLTLAGGPGEQFF